This T cell receptor (beta chain) was sequenced for a study of cytomegalovirus exposure and HLA in healthy donors. Findings and caveats of the study: A missense variant in DCLRE1C was later tied to TCR beta V- and J-gene trimming.

This clone turned up a few times. Its antigen is not identified. CDR1 SGHDT and CDR2 YYEEEE come from the germline V gene. The CDR3 sequence is 15 residues long. Trimming shortened V by 0 bases and J by 0 bases, and 4 bases separated the two germline ends. The PCR employed 60 Vbeta primers together with 13 Jbeta primers. Clones were sequenced by immunoSEQ multiplex PCR, and TCRdb holds only the in-frame ones, with some missing. This table has approximately 160,000 clones, 55% to 70% appearing once. Sequenced sample: PBMCs. This chain uses TRBV5-6 with TRBJ2-6; D is uncertain. The receptor was derived from a woman aged 40-49 years in good health and CMV-seropositive. CDR3 sequence (DNA): TGTGCCAGCAGCTTGGCCAGCTCTGGGGCCAACGTCCTGACTTTC. Its translation is CASSLASSGANVLTF.